The clone carrying this T cell receptor (beta chain) was seen more than once but under ten times. The CDR3 totals 12 residues. Germline V gives CDR1 SGHTA, CDR2 FQGNSA. Trimming took off 5 bases at V and 5 bases at J, with 10 bases between the two ends. TCRdb recomputed calls from the RACE reads with MiXCR, one row per CDR3 protein. The sample includes tens of thousands of distinct CDR3 sequences, roughly 12% of them seen just once. This specimen belongs to a study of human T cells and chemical hapten exposure. The time point here: pre-sensitization, week 0. The treatment is: therapeutic diphenylcyclopropenone sensitization with weekly scalp DPC.

The clonotype originates from a woman aged 35 to 49 with alopecia areata. Some clones in this sample may be carry-over from other donors' samples. Source: whole blood, taken in connection with sensitization to the hapten diphenylcyclopropenone (DPC). This chain links TRBV7-2 with TRBJ2-7; D possibly corresponds to TRBD2 (6 bases). The CDR3 reads CASSGTSDEQYF. The CDR3, as DNA: TGTGCCAGCAGCGGGACTTCCGACGAGCAGTACTTC.